The 4 T cell receptor beta chains listed next were all sequenced from one sample in a study of blood T cell repertoires in COVID-19. The table came from immunoSEQ multiplex PCR; TCRdb's copy has only in-frame clones and leaves some out. The sample holds about 250,000 clones, around 90% seen once. The sequencing sample was made of PBMCs or T cells enriched from blood (not recorded which). These receptors were taken from a woman aged 45-60 years who had recovered from COVID-19.

V gene TRBV7-2 combines with J gene TRBJ2-5, with 7 bases fitting TRBD2. Germline V lookup: CDR1 SGHTA, CDR2 FQGNSA. This CDR3 has 16 amino acids. The V gene end was trimmed by 3 bases and the J gene end by 4 bases; junction bases not matched to a gene: 11. Here the CDR3 reads CASSLGFGGSGETQYF. Here the CDR3 DNA reads TGTGCCAGCAGCTTGGGATTCGGCGGGAGTGGAGAGACCCAGTACTTC.

The chain employs TRBV2 and TRBJ1-1, with TRBD1 matching over 9 bases. After removal of 7 bases from V and 4 bases from J, the junction contained 10 bases not matched to a gene. CDR1 and CDR2 (germline): SNHLY, FYNNEI. This CDR3 is built from 15 residues. Here the CDR3 DNA reads TGTGCCAGCAAAAAGGAACAGGGGGCGAGCACTGAAGCTTTCTTT. It codes for CASKKEQGASTEAFF.

The rearrangement links TRBV4-1 to TRBJ2-1; 7 bases align to TRBD2. CDR3 length: 16 amino acids. CDR1 and CDR2 (germline): MGHRA, YSYEKL. The V segment lost 0 bases and the J segment 3 bases; nucleotides outside the gene matches: 5. CDR3 DNA: TGCGCCAGCAGCCAAGAGTCGGCTAGCGGCTACAATGAGCAGTTCTTC. Amino acid sequence: CASSQESASGYNEQFF.

This clone was counted once. This chain joins TRBV3-1 (or the pseudogene TRBV3-2) and TRBJ1-4, with D hard to call. V was pared by 2 bases and J by 5 bases, with 9 bases between. CDR3 length: 14 amino acids. Germline values: CDR1 LGHDT, CDR2 YNNKEL (reference sequence). The CDR3 sequence is CASSQMRENEKLFF. In DNA, the CDR3 is TGTGCCAGCAGCCAAATGAGGGAAAATGAAAAACTGTTTTTT.